These 20 T cell receptor beta chains were sequenced from one sample in a study of Ad26.COV2.S vaccination and SARS-CoV-2 variants (dated by TCRdb to about 2021). The sample's treatment or condition label, decoded: around 19 received Ad26.COV2.S at low or high dose, single or two shots; 5 received placebo; per-sample allocation not given. Repertoires of vaccine and placebo recipients were sequenced from samples taken on day 63 after the first injection. The library was produced with the immunoSEQ multiplex PCR assay. TCRdb mirrors the immuneACCESS table, restricted to in-frame sequences. Some clones are absent from its copies; in checked studies, under half trace to an unresolved V gene, and the reason for the others is unknown. Recorded for this sample are 350,000 to 450,000 clones; about 83% of them occurred a single time. Of the sample, 7.4% is held by the ten largest clones. This specimen consisted of peripheral blood, obtained in a trial of Ad26.COV2.S vaccine versus placebo. These receptors originate from a person aged 18-65 years who received the Ad26.COV2.S COVID-19 vaccine or a placebo.

The chain is built from TRBV6-2 or TRBV6-3 and TRBJ2-1; D may be TRBD2 (5 bases). The CDR3 is 13 amino acids. V shed 6 bases and J shed 9 bases, with 15 bases lying between them. The germline V gene encodes CDR1 MNHEY and CDR2 SVGEGT. CDR3 protein: CASSPPGSREQFF. The CDR3 DNA follows: TGTGCCAGCAGCCCCCCGGGGTCCCGTGAGCAGTTCTTC.

The J gene is TRBJ2-2, the V gene TRBV29-1, with TRBD1 matching 10 bases. After removal of 7 bases from V and 6 bases from J, the junction contained 14 bases not matched to a gene. The CDR3 is 16 residues long. The germline gives CDR1 SQVTM, CDR2 ANQGSEA. Here the CDR3 DNA reads TGCAGCGGACGCTTCCCGGGACAGGGGATCGCCGGGGAGCTGTTTTTT. Its translation is CSGRFPGQGIAGELFF.

The rearrangement joins TRBV6-6 to TRBJ1-5; no clear D gene. Germline V gene lookup returns CDR1 MNHNY and CDR2 SVGAGI (reference sequence). Trimming cost V 7 bases and J 2 bases, with 9 bases left between them. This CDR3 has 13 residues. CDR3 nucleotides: TGTGCCAGCAACCGGGGAGGCAATCAGCCCCAGCATTTT. Its protein is CASNRGGNQPQHF.

This clone was seen a few times. The chain is built from TRBV5-1 and TRBJ1-6, with unresolved D. There are 13 residues in the CDR3. The ends were cut back, 0 bases at V and 10 bases at J, with 8 bases in the middle. Looked up from germline, CDR1 is SGHRS and CDR2 is YFSETQ. The CDR3 region has the DNA TGCGCCAGCAGCTTGGAAGCCTGGTCACCCCTCCACTTT. Translating gives CASSLEAWSPLHF.

The rearrangement links TRBV5-1 to TRBJ1-3, with D possibly being TRBD1 (5 bases). Germline CDR1 and CDR2: SGHRS and YFSETQ. The CDR3 totals 17 residues. Trimming took 4 bases from V and 0 from J, leaving 17 bases between them. CDR3 residues: CASSQGRATSSGNTIYF. The CDR3 coding sequence is TGCGCCAGCAGCCAGGGACGGGCAACATCCTCTGGAAACACCATATATTTT.

The V gene is TRBV6-2 or TRBV6-3, the J gene TRBJ2-5, with 12 positions matching TRBD2. There are 19 residues in the CDR3. After removal of 2 bases from V and 5 bases from J, the junction contained 15 bases not matched to a gene. Germline V gene sequence: CDR1 MNHEY, CDR2 SVGEGT. CDR3 DNA sequence: TGTGCCAGCAGTTACACGGGGAGACTAGCGGGGGCGCCAAGGGAGACCCAGTACTTC. This gives the protein CASSYTGRLAGAPRETQYF.

This rearrangement joins TRBV6-2 or TRBV6-3 to TRBJ2-7; D is ambiguous. Trimming took off 2 bases at V and 2 bases at J, with 19 bases between the two ends. The germline gives CDR1 MNHEY, CDR2 SVGEGT. CDR3 length: 17 residues. CDR3 loop: CASSYRLAVTDTYEQYF. For the CDR3, the DNA is TGTGCCAGCAGTTACCGTCTGGCAGTCACAGACACCTACGAGCAGTACTTC.

CDR3 sequence (DNA): TGTGCCAGCAGCTTAGGAGTCGGCAGCTCCTACAATGAGCAGTTCTTC. Protein sequence: CASSLGVGSSYNEQFF. The chain employs TRBV13 and TRBJ2-1, with D unresolved. The V gene lost 0 bases and the J gene lost 0 bases, with 9 bases spanning the gap. This CDR3 contains 16 residues. Germline V gene data show CDR1 as PRHDT and CDR2 as FYEKMQ (reference sequence). The whole variable domain, remainder taken from reference TRBV13 and TRBJ2-1, is AAGVIQSPRHLIKEKRETATLKCYPIPRHDTVYWYQQGPGQDPQFLISFYEKMQSDKGSIPDRFSAQQFSDYHSELNMSSLELGDSALYFCASSLGVGSSYNEQFFGPGTRLTVL.

In its sample, this clone was seen a few times. The genes are TRBV24-1 and TRBJ1-1; a weak D match, TRBD1 (6 bases). This CDR3 is 13 amino acids long. CDR1 KGHDR and CDR2 SFDVKD come from the germline V gene. V lost 3 bases and J 10 bases, leaving 14 bases between the germline ends. CDR3 sequence reads: CATSDAYRVGAFF. The CDR3 coding sequence is TGTGCCACCAGTGATGCCTACAGGGTCGGAGCTTTCTTT.

The chain links TRBV3-1 (or the pseudogene TRBV3-2) to TRBJ2-3; the D is unclear. There are 14 residues in the CDR3. Trimming removed 1 base at V and 1 base at J, with 6 bases between. Germline assignment: CDR1 LGHDT and CDR2 YNNKEL (reference sequence). CDR3 amino acids: CASSQASGTDTQYF. The CDR3 DNA reads TGTGCCAGCAGCCAAGCCTCGGGCACAGATACGCAGTATTTT.

The chain employs TRBV7-9 and TRBJ2-1; D is perhaps TRBD1 (5 bases). Germline V gene sequence: CDR1 SEHNR, CDR2 FQNEAQ (reference sequence). Trimming removed 3 bases at V and 5 bases at J, with 8 bases between. The CDR3 extends over 13 amino acids. CDR3 sequence reads: CASSFRVHNEQFF. The CDR3 DNA is TGTGCCAGCAGCTTCAGGGTTCACAATGAGCAGTTCTTC.

The chain employs TRBV4-1 and TRBJ1-3; possibly TRBD1 for D (6 bases). Trimming removed 3 bases at V and 0 bases at J, with 15 bases between. Germline lookup yields CDR1 MGHRA and CDR2 YSYEKL. The CDR3 is made up of 17 amino acids. Here the CDR3 reads CASSHPGGLSSGNTIYF. In DNA, the CDR3 is TGCGCCAGCAGCCATCCCGGGGGCCTTAGCTCTGGAAACACCATATATTTT.

This clone was seen once. The chain recombines TRBV19 with TRBJ2-7; D may be TRBD2 (6 bases). The CDR3 runs 12 residues. Germline loops: CDR1 LNHDA, CDR2 SQIVND (reference sequence). The ends were cut back, 6 bases at V and 13 bases at J, with 19 bases in the middle. The CDR3 reads CASSYPRGTIYF. The DNA for the CDR3 is TGTGCCAGTAGCTACCCCCGGGGGACGATATACTTC.

This chain uses TRBV18 with TRBJ1-2; TRBD1 might be the D (5 bases). This CDR3 contains 14 residues. V lost 3 bases and J 8 bases, leaving 16 bases between the germline ends. Germline V gene sequence: CDR1 KGHSH, CDR2 LQKENI. CDR3 sequence reads: CASSPTNRLDGYTF. CDR3 in DNA: TGTGCCAGCTCACCCACGAACAGGTTGGACGGCTACACCTTC.

DNA for the CDR3: TGTGCCAGCAGCCAAGAGGCCTGCCCTGGGGCCAACGTCCTGACTTTC. It translates to CASSQEACPGANVLTF. This chain connects TRBV3-1 (or the pseudogene TRBV3-2) to TRBJ2-6; D remains ambiguous. Trimming removed 0 bases from V and 2 bases from J, with 8 bases in between. This CDR3 spans 16 amino acids. Germline V CDR1 and CDR2: LGHDT, YNNKEL (reference sequence).

The chain recombines TRBV30 with TRBJ2-7; no clear D. CDR1 is GTSNPN and CDR2 is SVGIG in the germline V gene (reference sequence). The CDR3 loop spans 14 amino acids. Trimming stripped 0 bases from V and 4 bases from J, with 13 bases between. The CDR3 DNA follows: TGTGCCTGGAGTGTAAGGTCCAGCCCATACGAGCAGTACTTC. Its protein is CAWSVRSSPYEQYF.

The V and J genes are TRBV7-9 and TRBJ2-5; D gene unclear. Germline values: CDR1 SEHNR, CDR2 FQNEAQ (reference sequence). Trimming stripped 3 bases from V and 3 bases from J, with 5 bases between. The CDR3 sequence is 12 residues long. CDR3 sequence reads: CASSFGEETQYF. CDR3 nucleotide sequence: TGTGCCAGCAGCTTTGGGGAAGAGACCCAGTACTTC.

The genes are TRBV5-1 and TRBJ1-6; the match to TRBD1 covers 9 bases. This CDR3 has 15 amino acids. The germline gives CDR1 SGHRS, CDR2 YFSETQ. J gave up 8 bases and V 4 bases, and 7 bases lay outside the gene matches. The CDR3: CASSPWTGADSPLHF. CDR3 DNA sequence: TGCGCCAGCAGCCCTTGGACAGGGGCGGATTCACCCCTCCACTTT.

This sequence joins TRBV7-9 and TRBJ1-1; no firm D call. From germline, CDR1 is SEHNR and CDR2 FQNEAQ (reference sequence). CDR3 size: 16 residues. With 1 base removed from V and 7 bases from J, the gap between germline ends came to 19 bases. The CDR3 nucleotides are TGTGCCAGCAGCTTAGGAGTAGGCGGCGGAACCGTTGAAGCTTTCTTT. As protein: CASSLGVGGGTVEAFF.

V usage is TRBV2 and J usage is TRBJ2-1; D is perhaps TRBD2 (6 bases). V gave up 6 bases and J gave up 0 bases, with 9 bases separating them. Germline-derived CDR1 and CDR2 are SNHLY and FYNNEI. The CDR3 is 14 amino acids. The CDR3 loop is CASRPGGSYNEQFF. CDR3 coding DNA: TGTGCCAGCAGACCCGGGGGCTCCTACAATGAGCAGTTCTTC.